This T cell receptor beta chain came from a study of cytomegalovirus exposure and HLA in healthy donors. Germline V lookup: CDR1 SGHRS, CDR2 YFSETQ. CDR3 size: 16 residues. V dropped 1 base and J dropped 2; count of bases not matched to a gene: 8. Only in-frame clones appear in the TCRdb table, and some are missing; sequencing was by immunoSEQ multiplex PCR. The sample lists approximately 150,000 clones; roughly nine tenths were seen once. The rearrangement joins TRBV5-1 to TRBJ2-7, with 8 bases aligning to TRBD1. Material: PBMCs. This receptor was identified in a young woman in good health and CMV-seropositive. The CDR3 DNA is TGCGCCAGCAGCTTGAGTGCCGGGACAGGCCCCTACGAGCAGTACTTC. This codes for CASSLSAGTGPYEQYF. The full variable domain, completed using reference TRBV5-1 and TRBJ2-7, is KAGVTQTPRYLIKTRGQQVTLSCSPISGHRSVSWYQQTPGQGLQFLFEYFSETQRNKGNFPGRFSGRQFSNSRSEMNVSTLELGDSALYLCASSLSAGTGPYEQYFGPGTRLTVT.